A selection of T cell receptor beta chains follows, all from one sample in a study of blood T cell repertoires in COVID-19. Clones were read by immunoSEQ multiplex PCR, and TCRdb kept only the in-frame ones, dropping some. The repertoire includes about 670,000 clones, approximately 90% of them detected once, and around 0.3% sits in the top ten. Sequenced input: peripheral blood. These receptors all come from a woman between 18 and 29 years old with acute or convalescent COVID-19. Each CDR3 is given with its conserved first and last residue. D genes are given only for firm matches. Clone size, where shown, is once, few, many, or a class for clones that have expanded.

cdr3_length,v_call,j_call,clone_size,d_call,cdr3_aa,cdr3_nt
15,TRBV18,TRBJ2-2,.,TRBD1,CASSPRTGRTGELFF,TGTGCCAGCTCACCCCGGACAGGGCGAACCGGGGAGCTGTTTTTT
14,TRBV4-1,TRBJ1-1,.,.,CASSQGAGATEAFF,TGCGCCAGCAGCCAAGGGGCAGGGGCTACTGAAGCTTTCTTT
15,TRBV5-1,TRBJ2-7,.,TRBD1,CASSLVRTGDYEQYF,TGCGCCAGCAGCTTGGTAAGGACAGGGGACTACGAGCAGTACTTC
18,TRBV10-3,TRBJ2-7,.,TRBD2,CAISESGSGGLFSYEQYF,TGTGCCATCAGTGAGTCTGGTAGCGGGGGGCTATTTTCCTACGAGCAGTACTTC
16,TRBV6-4,TRBJ1-5,.,TRBD1,CASSGVGDRESQPQHF,TGTGCCAGCAGTGGGGTGGGGGACAGGGAAAGTCAGCCCCAGCATTTT
16,TRBV4-1,TRBJ1-1,.,.,CASSYLARLRNTEAFF,TGCGCCAGCAGCTACCTAGCGAGGCTGAGGAACACTGAAGCTTTCTTT
15,TRBV19,TRBJ1-5,.,.,CASSIATGSNQPQHF,TGTGCCAGTAGTATAGCGACAGGCTCTAATCAGCCCCAGCATTTT
13,TRBV6-5,TRBJ1-1,.,.,CASRSRVNTEAFF,TGTGCCAGCAGATCGAGGGTGAACACTGAAGCTTTCTTT
16,TRBV4-1,TRBJ2-1,.,TRBD2,CASSQGLAGGLNEQFF,TGCGCCAGCAGCCAAGGACTAGCGGGGGGACTAAATGAGCAGTTCTTC
13,TRBV28,TRBJ2-3,.,TRBD2,CASTSGGGDTQYF,TGTGCCAGCACTAGCGGGGGGGGAGATACGCAGTATTTT
12,TRBV7-2,TRBJ2-5,.,.,CASSSNQETQYF,TGTGCCAGCAGCTCCAACCAAGAGACCCAGTACTTC
13,TRBV6-5,TRBJ1-3,.,.,CASSYGRGNTIYF,TGTGCCAGCAGTTACGGGAGGGGAAACACCATATATTTT
15,TRBV9,TRBJ1-5,.,.,CASSPEGGENQPQHF,TGTGCCAGCAGCCCCGAGGGGGGGGAGAATCAGCCCCAGCATTTT
15,TRBV14,TRBJ1-3,.,.,CASSQGWPKGNTIYF,TGTGCCAGCAGCCAAGGTTGGCCGAAAGGAAACACCATATATTTT
14,TRBV4-2,TRBJ1-1,few,.,CASSLQWGGAEAFF,TGTGCCAGCAGCCTACAATGGGGGGGCGCTGAAGCTTTCTTT
16,TRBV9,TRBJ2-7,.,TRBD1,CASSEGGTGPTLEQYF,TGTGCCAGCAGCGAGGGGGGGACAGGGCCCACCCTGGAGCAGTACTTC
15,TRBV27,TRBJ2-2,.,.,CASSLGGDPTGELFF,TGTGCCAGCAGTTTAGGCGGGGACCCAACGGGGGAGCTGTTTTTT
13,TRBV29-1,TRBJ1-4,.,.,CSVARRTNEKLFF,TGCAGCGTTGCTAGGAGAACTAATGAAAAACTGTTTTTT
15,TRBV27,TRBJ1-2,.,TRBD1,CASTPRDRGAYGYTF,TGTGCGAGCACCCCGCGGGACAGGGGGGCGTATGGCTACACCTTC
17,TRBV24-1,TRBJ2-1,.,TRBD2,CATSDSGTRGTYNEQFF,TGTGCCACCAGTGATTCCGGGACTAGAGGAACTTACAATGAGCAGTTCTTC
19,TRBV4-3,TRBJ1-4,.,.,CASSQDSRGAGRANEKLFF,TGCGCCAGCAGCCAAGATTCCCGGGGGGCAGGAAGGGCTAATGAAAAACTGTTTTTT
15,TRBV9,TRBJ2-7,.,.,CASSPRGFSSYEQYF,TGTGCCAGCAGCCCAAGGGGGTTCAGCTCCTACGAGCAGTACTTC
15,TRBV15,TRBJ2-7,.,TRBD1,CATSRGGQGRSEQYF,TGTGCCACCAGCAGAGGCGGACAGGGTCGGTCCGAGCAGTACTTC
13,TRBV6-5,TRBJ1-2,.,.,CASSYSAGLGYTF,TGTGCCAGCAGTTACTCTGCGGGTCTTGGCTACACCTTC
14,TRBV7-8,TRBJ1-4,.,.,CASSLGTPYEKLFF,TGTGCCAGCAGCTTAGGGACACCTTATGAAAAACTGTTTTTT
15,TRBV10-3,TRBJ1-2,few,TRBD1,CAISGQGRESRGYTF,TGTGCCATCAGTGGACAGGGGAGGGAGTCAAGGGGCTACACCTTC
14,TRBV4-2,TRBJ2-3,.,.,CASSQGGLSDTQYF,TGTGCCAGCAGCCAGGGGGGGCTTTCAGATACGCAGTATTTT
15,TRBV7-3,TRBJ1-2,.,TRBD1,CASSQTSGQGYGYTF,TGTGCCAGCAGCCAAACCTCGGGACAGGGCTATGGCTACACCTTC
12,TRBV3-1/TRBV3-2,TRBJ2-7,.,.,CASSHAGLEQYF,TGTGCCAGCAGCCATGCGGGCCTCGAGCAGTACTTC
14,TRBV6-1,TRBJ1-2,once,.,CASSEVGSIYGYTF,TGTGCCAGCAGTGAGGTGGGCAGCATCTATGGCTACACCTTC
11,TRBV7-3,TRBJ2-7,.,.,CASSFTYEQYF,TGTGCCAGCAGCTTTACCTACGAGCAGTACTTC
14,TRBV18,TRBJ1-2,.,.,CASSPLEGAYGYTF,TGTGCCAGCTCACCACTGGAAGGAGCTTATGGCTACACCTTC
15,TRBV9,TRBJ2-2,once,TRBD1,CASSVQTGVTGELFF,TGTGCCAGCAGCGTACAGACAGGGGTCACCGGGGAGCTGTTTTTT
15,TRBV19,TRBJ2-2,.,TRBD1,CASTPGGLGTGELFF,TGTGCCAGTACCCCAGGGGGTCTAGGCACCGGGGAGCTGTTTTTT
15,TRBV4-2,TRBJ1-5,.,TRBD1,CASSKPGQGNQPQHF,TGTGCCAGCAGCAAGCCGGGACAGGGCAATCAGCCCCAGCATTTT
16,TRBV24-1,TRBJ2-1,.,TRBD2,CATSGGLAETYNEQFF,TGTGCCACCAGTGGGGGACTAGCGGAAACCTACAATGAGCAGTTCTTC
15,TRBV28,TRBJ1-4,.,.,CASSLSWADNEKLFF,TGTGCCAGCAGTTTGAGTTGGGCCGATAATGAAAAACTGTTTTTT
13,TRBV7-9,TRBJ2-2,.,TRBD2,CASSWRGSGELFF,TGTGCCAGCAGCTGGCGGGGGTCCGGGGAGCTGTTTTTT
17,TRBV3-1/TRBV3-2,TRBJ2-1,.,.,CASSFIRTETGYNEQFF,TGTGCCAGCAGCTTCATAAGGACGGAGACAGGCTACAATGAGCAGTTCTTC
16,TRBV2,TRBJ2-7,.,TRBD1,CANSDRGRSNRYEQYF,TGTGCCAACTCGGACAGGGGGCGAAGTAACCGCTACGAGCAGTACTTC
17,TRBV3-1/TRBV3-2,TRBJ2-7,few,TRBD1,CASSHPRRGQGLDEQYF,TGTGCCAGCAGCCATCCGAGACGGGGACAGGGGCTCGACGAGCAGTACTTC